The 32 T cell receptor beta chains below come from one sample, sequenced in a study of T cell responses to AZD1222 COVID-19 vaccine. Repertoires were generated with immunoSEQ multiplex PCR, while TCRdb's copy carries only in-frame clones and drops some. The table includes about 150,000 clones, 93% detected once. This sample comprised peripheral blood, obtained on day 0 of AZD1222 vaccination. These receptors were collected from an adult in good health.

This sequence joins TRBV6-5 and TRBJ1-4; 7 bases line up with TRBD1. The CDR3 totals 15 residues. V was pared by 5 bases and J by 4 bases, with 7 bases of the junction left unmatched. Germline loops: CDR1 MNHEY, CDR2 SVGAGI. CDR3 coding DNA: TGTGCCAGCAGTAACAGGGGATCGGGTAATGAAAAACTGTTTTTT. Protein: CASSNRGSGNEKLFF.

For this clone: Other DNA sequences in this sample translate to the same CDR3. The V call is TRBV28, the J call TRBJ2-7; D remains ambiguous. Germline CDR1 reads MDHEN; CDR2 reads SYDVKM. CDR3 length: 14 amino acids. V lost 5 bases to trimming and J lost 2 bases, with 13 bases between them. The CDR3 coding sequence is TGTGCCAGCAGTCCCCTGGAGTTCGCCTACGAGCAGTACTTC. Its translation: CASSPLEFAYEQYF.

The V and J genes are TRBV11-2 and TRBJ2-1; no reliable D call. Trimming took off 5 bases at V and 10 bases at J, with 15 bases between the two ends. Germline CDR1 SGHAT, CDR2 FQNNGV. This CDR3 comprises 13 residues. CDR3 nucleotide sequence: TGTGCCAGCAGCGACGGACCACAAGGAGAGCAGTTCTTC. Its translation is CASSDGPQGEQFF.

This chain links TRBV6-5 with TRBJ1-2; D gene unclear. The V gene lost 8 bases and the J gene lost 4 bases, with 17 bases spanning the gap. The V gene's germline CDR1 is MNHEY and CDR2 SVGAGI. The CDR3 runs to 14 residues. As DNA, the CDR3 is TGTGCCAGCCCCGACCTACGCGGAATCTATGGCTACACCTTC. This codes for CASPDLRGIYGYTF.

The CDR3 nucleotides read TGTGCCAGCACAAGGGGCTCTGGAAACACCATATATTTT. Residues: CASTRGSGNTIYF. This sequence joins TRBV3-1 (or the pseudogene TRBV3-2) and TRBJ1-3; weak D call: TRBD1 (5 bases). Germline V CDR1 and CDR2: LGHDT, YNNKEL (reference sequence). Deletions cut 7 bases from V and 0 bases from J, with 7 bases between. This CDR3 is 13 amino acids long.

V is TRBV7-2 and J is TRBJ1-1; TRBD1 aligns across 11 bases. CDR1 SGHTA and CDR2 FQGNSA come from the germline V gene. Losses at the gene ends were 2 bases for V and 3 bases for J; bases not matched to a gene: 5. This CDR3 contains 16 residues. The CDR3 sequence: CASSLWGQGVDTEAFF. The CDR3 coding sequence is TGTGCCAGCAGCTTATGGGGACAGGGGGTGGACACTGAAGCTTTCTTT.

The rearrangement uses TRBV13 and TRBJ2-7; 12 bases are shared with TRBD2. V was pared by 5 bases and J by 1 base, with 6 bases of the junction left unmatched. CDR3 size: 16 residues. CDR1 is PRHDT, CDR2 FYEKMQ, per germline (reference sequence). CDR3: CASSPETSGGSYEQYF. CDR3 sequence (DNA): TGTGCCAGCAGCCCCGAGACTAGCGGGGGTTCCTACGAGCAGTACTTC. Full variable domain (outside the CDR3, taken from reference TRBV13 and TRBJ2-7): AAGVIQSPRHLIKEKRETATLKCYPIPRHDTVYWYQQGPGQDPQFLISFYEKMQSDKGSIPDRFSAQQFSDYHSELNMSSLELGDSALYFCASSPETSGGSYEQYFGPGTRLTVT.

CDR3 coding DNA: TGTGCCAGCAGCAGACAGGGGGCGTATGAGGCTTTCTTT. Protein sequence: CASSRQGAYEAFF. The J gene is TRBJ1-1, the V gene TRBV2, with 10 nucleotides matching TRBD1. The CDR3 is made up of 13 amino acids. Germline CDR1 reads SNHLY; CDR2 reads FYNNEI. J lost 11 bases, V lost 6 bases, and 9 bases had no gene match.

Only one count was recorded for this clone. The CDR3: CASSEKTSNYEQYF. The DNA for the CDR3 is TGTGCCAGCAGTGAAAAGACGTCAAACTACGAGCAGTACTTC. The J gene is TRBJ2-7, the V gene TRBV2; D gene uncertain. The CDR3 has 14 residues. V was pared by 2 bases and J by 3 bases, with 11 bases between. Germline V gene lookup returns CDR1 SNHLY and CDR2 FYNNEI.

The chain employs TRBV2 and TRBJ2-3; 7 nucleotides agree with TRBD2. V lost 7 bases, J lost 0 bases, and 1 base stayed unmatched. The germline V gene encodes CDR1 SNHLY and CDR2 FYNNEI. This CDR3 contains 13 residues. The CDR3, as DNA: TGTGCCAGCAAGCGGGAAAGCACAGATACGCAGTATTTT. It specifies CASKRESTDTQYF.

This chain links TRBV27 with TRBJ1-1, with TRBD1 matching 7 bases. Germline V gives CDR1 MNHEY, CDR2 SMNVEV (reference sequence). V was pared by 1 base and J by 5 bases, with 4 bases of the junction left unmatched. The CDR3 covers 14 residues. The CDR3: CASSLWPGGTEAFF. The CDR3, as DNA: TGTGCCAGCAGTTTATGGCCAGGGGGGACTGAAGCTTTCTTT.

The CDR3 DNA is TGTGCCAGCAGCCTGGGACAGGGGGACTATGAGCAGTTCTTC. Its protein is CASSLGQGDYEQFF. The V call is TRBV5-6, the J call TRBJ2-1, with 11 bases identical to TRBD1. The CDR3 runs to 14 residues. Per the germline V gene, CDR1 is SGHDT and CDR2 is YYEEEE. With 4 bases clipped from V and 8 bases from J, the junction kept 5 bases outside the gene matches.

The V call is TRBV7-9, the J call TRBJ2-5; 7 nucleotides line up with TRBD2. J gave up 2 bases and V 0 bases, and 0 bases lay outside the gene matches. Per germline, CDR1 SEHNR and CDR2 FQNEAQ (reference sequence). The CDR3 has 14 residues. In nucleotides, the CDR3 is TGTGCCAGCAGCTTAGCGGGAGGGCAAGAGACCCAGTACTTC. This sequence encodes CASSLAGGQETQYF.

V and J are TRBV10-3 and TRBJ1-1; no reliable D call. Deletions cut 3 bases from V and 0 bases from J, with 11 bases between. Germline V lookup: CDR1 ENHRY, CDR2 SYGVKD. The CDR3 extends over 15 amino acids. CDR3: CAISEEAGLNTEAFF. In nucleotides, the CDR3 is TGTGCCATCAGTGAAGAGGCAGGCTTGAACACTGAAGCTTTCTTT.

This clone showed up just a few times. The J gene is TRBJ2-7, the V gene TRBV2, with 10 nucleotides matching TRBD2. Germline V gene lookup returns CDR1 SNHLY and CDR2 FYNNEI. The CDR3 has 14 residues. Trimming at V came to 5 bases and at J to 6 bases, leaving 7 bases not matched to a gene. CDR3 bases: TGTGCCAGCAGTCTCCTAGCGGGAGTGTTCGAGCAGTACTTC. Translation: CASSLLAGVFEQYF. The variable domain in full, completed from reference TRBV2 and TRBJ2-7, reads EPEVTQTPSHQVTQMGQEVILRCVPISNHLYFYWYRQILGQKVEFLVSFYNNEISEKSEIFDDQFSVERPDGSNFTLKIRSTKLEDSAMYFCASSLLAGVFEQYFGPGTRLTVT.

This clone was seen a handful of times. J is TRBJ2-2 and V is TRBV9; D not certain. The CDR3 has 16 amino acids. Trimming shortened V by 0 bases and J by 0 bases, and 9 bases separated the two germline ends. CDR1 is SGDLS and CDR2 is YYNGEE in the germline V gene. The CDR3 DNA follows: TGTGCCAGCAGCGTAGATGGCGGAGCGAACACCGGGGAGCTGTTTTTT. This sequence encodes CASSVDGGANTGELFF.

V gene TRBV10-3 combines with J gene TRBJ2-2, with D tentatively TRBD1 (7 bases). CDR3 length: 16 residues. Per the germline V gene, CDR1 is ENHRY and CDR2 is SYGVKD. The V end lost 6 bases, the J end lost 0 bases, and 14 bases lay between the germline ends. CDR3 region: CAIRAAGTANTGELFF. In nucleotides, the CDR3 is TGTGCCATCAGGGCCGCGGGGACAGCGAACACCGGGGAGCTGTTTTTT.

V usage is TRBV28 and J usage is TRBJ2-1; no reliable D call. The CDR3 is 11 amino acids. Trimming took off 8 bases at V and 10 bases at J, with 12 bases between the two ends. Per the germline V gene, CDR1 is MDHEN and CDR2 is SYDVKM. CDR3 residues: CASGWGREQFF. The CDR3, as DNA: TGTGCCAGCGGTTGGGGTCGAGAGCAGTTCTTC.

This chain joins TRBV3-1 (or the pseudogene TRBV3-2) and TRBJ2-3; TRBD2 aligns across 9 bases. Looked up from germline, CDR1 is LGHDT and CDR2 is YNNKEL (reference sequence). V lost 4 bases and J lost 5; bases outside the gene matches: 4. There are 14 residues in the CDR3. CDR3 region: CASSLAGERDTQYF. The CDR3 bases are TGTGCCAGCAGCCTAGCGGGAGAGAGAGATACGCAGTATTTT.

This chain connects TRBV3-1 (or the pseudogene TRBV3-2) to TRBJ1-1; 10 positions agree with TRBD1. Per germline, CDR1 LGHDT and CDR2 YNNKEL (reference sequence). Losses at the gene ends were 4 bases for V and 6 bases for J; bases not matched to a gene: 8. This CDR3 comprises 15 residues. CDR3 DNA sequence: TGTGCCAGCAGCCTAGGGACAGGGGAGGAGGCTGAAGCTTTCTTT. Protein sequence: CASSLGTGEEAEAFF.

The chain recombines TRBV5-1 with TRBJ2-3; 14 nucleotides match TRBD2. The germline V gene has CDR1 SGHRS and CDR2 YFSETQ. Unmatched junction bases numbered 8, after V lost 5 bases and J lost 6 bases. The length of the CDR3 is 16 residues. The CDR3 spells CASSSGTSGSVDTQYF. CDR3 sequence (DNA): TGCGCCAGCAGTTCCGGGACTAGCGGGAGTGTCGATACGCAGTATTTT.

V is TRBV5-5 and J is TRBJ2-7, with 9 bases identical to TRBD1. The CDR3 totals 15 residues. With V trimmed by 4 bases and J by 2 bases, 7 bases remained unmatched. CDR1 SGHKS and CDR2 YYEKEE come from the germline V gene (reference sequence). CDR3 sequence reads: CASSLGTGPTYEQYF. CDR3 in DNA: TGTGCCAGCAGCCTAGGGACAGGGCCAACCTACGAGCAGTACTTC.

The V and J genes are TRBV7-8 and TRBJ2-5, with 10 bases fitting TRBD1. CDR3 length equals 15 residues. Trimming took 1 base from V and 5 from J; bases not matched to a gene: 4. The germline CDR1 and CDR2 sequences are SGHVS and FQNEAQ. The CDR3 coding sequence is TGTGCCAGCAGCTTAGAAGACAGGGGGCGTGAGACCCAGTACTTC. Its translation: CASSLEDRGRETQYF.

CDR3 in DNA: TGTGCCTGGAAACCGGGACTAGAAGGAAGCACTGAAGCTTTCTTT. Residues: CAWKPGLEGSTEAFF. The V and J genes are TRBV30 and TRBJ1-1; a possible D gene is TRBD1 (5 bases). The CDR3 extends over 15 amino acids. Per germline, CDR1 GTSNPN and CDR2 SVGIG (reference sequence). The V end lost 4 bases, the J end lost 4 bases, and 19 bases lay between the germline ends.

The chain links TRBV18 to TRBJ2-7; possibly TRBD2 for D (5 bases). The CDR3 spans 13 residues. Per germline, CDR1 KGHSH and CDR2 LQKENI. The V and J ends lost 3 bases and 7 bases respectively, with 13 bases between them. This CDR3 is CASSPLLEGEQYF. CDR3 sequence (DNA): TGTGCCAGCTCACCTTTACTAGAGGGTGAGCAGTACTTC.

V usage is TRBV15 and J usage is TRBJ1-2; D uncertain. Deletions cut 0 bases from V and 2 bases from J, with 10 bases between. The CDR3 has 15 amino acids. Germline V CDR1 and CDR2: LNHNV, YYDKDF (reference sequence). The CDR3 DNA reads TGTGCCACCAGCAGAGATATTAATCCAAACTATGGCTACACCTTC. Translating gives CATSRDINPNYGYTF.

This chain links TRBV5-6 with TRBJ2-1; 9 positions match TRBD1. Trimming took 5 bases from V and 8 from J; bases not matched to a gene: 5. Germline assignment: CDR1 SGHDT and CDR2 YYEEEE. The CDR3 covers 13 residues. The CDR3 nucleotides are TGTGCCAGCAGGGGACAGGGTCGGGATGAGCAGTTCTTC. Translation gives CASRGQGRDEQFF.

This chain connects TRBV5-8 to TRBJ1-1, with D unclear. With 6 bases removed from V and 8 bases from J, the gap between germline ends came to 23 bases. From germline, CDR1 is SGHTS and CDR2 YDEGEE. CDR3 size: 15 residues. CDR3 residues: CASTLSRAGAGEAFF. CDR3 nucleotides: TGTGCCAGCACCCTATCGAGGGCAGGAGCAGGAGAAGCTTTCTTT.

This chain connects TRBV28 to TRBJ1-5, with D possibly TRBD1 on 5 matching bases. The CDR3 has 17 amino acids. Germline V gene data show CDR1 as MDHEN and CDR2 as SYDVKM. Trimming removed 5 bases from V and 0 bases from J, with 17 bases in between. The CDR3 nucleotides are TGTGCCAGCAGTGATCGCTTACAGGTGTATAGCAATCAGCCCCAGCATTTT. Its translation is CASSDRLQVYSNQPQHF. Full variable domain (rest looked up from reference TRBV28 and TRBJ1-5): DVKVTQSSRYLVKRTGEKVFLECVQDMDHENMFWYRQDPGLGLRLIYFSYDVKMKEKGDIPEGYSVSREKKERFSLILESASTNQTSMYLCASSDRLQVYSNQPQHFGDGTRLSIL.

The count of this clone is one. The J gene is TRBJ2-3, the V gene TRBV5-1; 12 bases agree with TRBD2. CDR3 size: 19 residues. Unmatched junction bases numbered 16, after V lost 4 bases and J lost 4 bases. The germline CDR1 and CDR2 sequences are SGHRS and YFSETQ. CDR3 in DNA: TGCGCCAGCAGCAAGCCTAGCGGGAGGGCCGAATGGGCGGCAGATACGCAGTATTTT. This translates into CASSKPSGRAEWAADTQYF.

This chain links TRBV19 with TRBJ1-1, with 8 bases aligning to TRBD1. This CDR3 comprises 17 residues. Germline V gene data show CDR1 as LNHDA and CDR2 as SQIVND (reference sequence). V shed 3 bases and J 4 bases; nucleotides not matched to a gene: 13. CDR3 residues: CASSMSAGGVGGTEAFF. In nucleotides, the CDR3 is TGTGCCAGTAGTATGTCGGCAGGGGGCGTAGGGGGCACTGAAGCTTTCTTT. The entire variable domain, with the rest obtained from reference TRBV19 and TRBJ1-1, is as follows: DGGITQSPKYLFRKEGQNVTLSCEQNLNHDAMYWYRQDPGQGLRLIYYSQIVNDFQKGDIAEGYSVSREKKESFPLTVTSAQKNPTAFYLCASSMSAGGVGGTEAFFGQGTRLTVV.

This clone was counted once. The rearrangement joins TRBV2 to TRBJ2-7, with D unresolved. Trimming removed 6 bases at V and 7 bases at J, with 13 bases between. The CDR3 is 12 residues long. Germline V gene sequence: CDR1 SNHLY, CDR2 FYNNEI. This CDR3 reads CASRAPLGEQYF. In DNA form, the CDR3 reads TGTGCCAGCAGGGCACCCTTGGGGGAGCAGTACTTC.